The 22 T cell receptor beta chains below were found in one sample sequenced in a study of CD8+CD57+ T cells in acquired aplastic anemia (dated 2018 in TCRdb). Expansion of CD8+CD57+ cells had been shown by flow cytometry in the patients chosen for sequencing. The data were produced on an Illumina HiSeq 2000. Profiling of TCR beta VDJ combinations and CDR3 sequences used genomic DNA as the template. Using fastp trimming at Q25 and MiXCR clonotype assembly, TCRdb reanalyzed the public sequencing data and kept in-frame beta chains. Each entry merges the rows of one CDR3 protein and shows their most common DNA and genes. This sample lists about 160,000 distinct CDR3 sequences; more than 45% were detected once. The ten largest clones represent about 3% of the sample. The sequenced sample was sorted CD4+, CD8+, or CD8+CD57+ T cells (not recorded which) from PBMCs. These receptors originate from a human donor with aplastic anemia.

The chain couples TRBV24-1 to TRBJ1-1; the D gene is possibly TRBD1 (5 bases). Germline assignment: CDR1 KGHDR and CDR2 SFDVKD. The CDR3 totals 15 residues. The V gene lost 2 bases and the J gene lost 1 base, with 10 bases spanning the gap. In DNA, the CDR3 is TGTGCCACCAGTGATTCTCGGGACGGGAACACTGAAGCTTTCTTT. Protein product: CATSDSRDGNTEAFF.

The chain couples TRBV6-2 or TRBV6-3 to TRBJ2-6; no firm D call. Germline assignment: CDR1 MNHEY and CDR2 SVGEGT. The CDR3 totals 16 residues. V lost 0 bases and J lost 2, with 8 bases in between. CDR3 in amino acids: CASSYSSRAGANVLTF. In DNA, the CDR3 is TGTGCCAGCAGTTACTCCTCCCGGGCTGGGGCCAACGTCCTGACTTTC.

In nucleotides, the CDR3 is TGCAGTGCTAGATTCGGTCGACAGGGCTATTCACCCCTCCACTTT. It codes for CSARFGRQGYSPLHF. This sequence joins TRBV20-1 and TRBJ1-6; TRBD1 matches 7 bases. The CDR3 has 15 amino acids. Trimming removed 2 bases from V and 8 bases from J; junction bases left unmatched: 9. The V gene's germline CDR1 is DFQATT and CDR2 SNEGSKA (reference sequence).

The chain carries TRBV9 and TRBJ1-3; D gene uncertain. This CDR3 contains 16 residues. Trimming cost V 0 bases and J 4 bases, with 14 bases left between them. From germline, CDR1 is SGDLS and CDR2 YYNGEE. As DNA, the CDR3 is TGTGCCAGCAGCGTAGGGGGTGAGGGAATAGGAAACACCATATATTTT. Amino acid sequence: CASSVGGEGIGNTIYF. The whole variable domain, filled in from reference TRBV9 and TRBJ1-3, reads DSGVTQTPKHLITATGQRVTLRCSPRSGDLSVYWYQQSLDQGLQFLIQYYNGEERAKGNILERFSAQQFPDLHSELNLSSLELGDSALYFCASSVGGEGIGNTIYFGEGSWLTVV.

For the CDR3, the DNA is TGCAGTGCTAGTGGCCGGGACAGGGTTACCTACGAGCAGTACTTC. Amino acid sequence: CSASGRDRVTYEQYF. The gene calls are TRBV20-1 and TRBJ2-7, with TRBD1 identical over 9 bases. CDR1 and CDR2 from the germline V gene are DFQATT and SNEGSKA (reference sequence). CDR3 length: 15 residues. J was trimmed by 2 bases and V by 3 bases; bases with no gene match: 8.

This clonotype was counted many times. The chain uses TRBV7-2 and TRBJ2-7; no reliable D call. The CDR3 extends over 13 amino acids. Trimming took 1 base from V and 2 from J, leaving 6 bases between them. Looked up from germline, CDR1 is SGHTA and CDR2 is FQGNSA. The CDR3 spells CASSLERAYEQYF. CDR3 nucleotides: TGTGCCAGCAGCTTAGAAAGAGCCTACGAGCAGTACTTC.

For the CDR3, the DNA is TGTGCCAGCAGTGACCCGGTGATAGGCCCCTACGAGCAGTACTTC. As protein: CASSDPVIGPYEQYF. The rearrangement links TRBV2 to TRBJ2-7, with no clear D. CDR3 size: 15 residues. The germline gives CDR1 SNHLY, CDR2 FYNNEI. The V end was cut by 3 bases, the J end by 2 bases, with 14 bases between.

This chain joins TRBV2 and TRBJ1-2, with TRBD1 as a possible D gene (5 bases). CDR1 is SNHLY, CDR2 FYNNEI, per germline. The ends were cut back, 11 bases at V and 8 bases at J, with 15 bases in the middle. The CDR3 loop spans 11 amino acids. The CDR3 coding sequence is TGTGCCGCCGTACGGGGCGCAGGCTACACCTTC. Translating it yields CAAVRGAGYTF.

This clonotype was counted ten times or more. This sequence joins TRBV19 and TRBJ2-3, with 8 bases that match TRBD2. CDR1 is LNHDA and CDR2 is SQIVND in the germline V gene (reference sequence). This CDR3 contains 16 residues. V lost 6 bases to trimming and J lost 6 bases; unmatched junction nucleotides: 14. In DNA, the CDR3 is TGTGCCAGTAGCGGGTATCCGGGAGGGGGAGCGGATACGCAGTATTTT. It is translated as CASSGYPGGGADTQYF.

This rearrangement joins TRBV9 to TRBJ1-2, with 8 bases that match TRBD1. The CDR3 consists of 13 residues. Germline CDR1 SGDLS, CDR2 YYNGEE. V was clipped by 4 bases and J by 7 bases; unmatched bases: 6. The CDR3: CASSPDRALGYTF. The DNA of the CDR3 is TGTGCCAGCAGCCCGGACAGGGCGCTTGGCTACACCTTC. Based on the CDR3 plus reference TRBV9 and TRBJ1-2, the full variable domain is DSGVTQTPKHLITATGQRVTLRCSPRSGDLSVYWYQQSLDQGLQFLIQYYNGEERAKGNILERFSAQQFPDLHSELNLSSLELGDSALYFCASSPDRALGYTFGSGTRLTVV.

Many counts were recorded for this clonotype. This rearrangement joins TRBV12-3 or TRBV12-4 to TRBJ2-3; D remains ambiguous. The V gene lost 6 bases and the J gene lost 5 bases, with 6 bases spanning the gap. This CDR3 comprises 11 residues. The CDR3 bases are TGTGCCAGCAGCCCCCGAGATACGCAGTATTTT. Its protein product is CASSPRDTQYF.

The sample holds many counts of this clonotype. V is TRBV11-1 and J is TRBJ2-3; 8 bases fit TRBD1. This CDR3 is built from 19 residues. V lost 4 bases to trimming and J lost 10 bases; unmatched junction nucleotides: 25. Looked up from germline, CDR1 is SGHAT and CDR2 is FQDESV (reference sequence). The CDR3 is CASSYGPGGTGYVGRSQYF. The DNA of the CDR3 is TGTGCCAGCAGCTATGGTCCCGGCGGGACAGGCTACGTGGGTCGCTCGCAGTATTTT.

Details on this clonotype: A read error may account for a junction end that differs from germline. The V gene is TRBV19, the J gene TRBJ1-1, with a possible D match to TRBD1 (6 bases). CDR1 LNHDA and CDR2 SQIVND come from the germline V gene (reference sequence). This CDR3 region has 13 residues. CDR3 DNA: TGTGCCAGAAGTATCGACAGGAGCACTGAAGCTTTCTTT. Amino acids: CARSIDRSTEAFF.

This chain joins TRBV7-3 and TRBJ2-7; 10 bases are a match to TRBD2. CDR1 and CDR2 (germline): SGHTA, FQGTGA. J was trimmed by 2 bases and V by 3 bases; bases with no gene match: 4. The CDR3 has 15 amino acids. The DNA for the CDR3 is TGTGCCAGCAGCTTGGGAGCGGGAGGGGCCTACGAGCAGTACTTC. This gives the protein CASSLGAGGAYEQYF.

The rearrangement joins TRBV7-2 to TRBJ1-4; D gene ambiguous. V was pared by 5 bases and J by 8 bases, with 12 bases between. The germline gives CDR1 SGHTA, CDR2 FQGNSA. The CDR3 spans 13 residues. This CDR3 is CASSRTGPEKLFF. The CDR3 coding sequence is TGTGCCAGCAGCCGAACCGGGCCAGAAAAACTGTTTTTT.

The rearrangement joins TRBV15 to TRBJ2-7; TRBD1 matches at 12 bases. The trim removed 2 bases at V and 6 bases at J, leaving 8 bases unmatched. The CDR3 spans 16 residues. Germline CDR1 is LNHNV and CDR2 is YYDKDF (reference sequence). The chain's CDR3 is CATSRPFPGQGAEQYF. In DNA form, the CDR3 reads TGTGCCACCAGCAGACCATTTCCGGGACAGGGGGCCGAGCAGTACTTC.

V is TRBV10-3 and J is TRBJ2-5, with TRBD1 as a possible D gene (7 bases). Germline V gene data show CDR1 as ENHRY and CDR2 as SYGVKD. The CDR3 loop spans 14 amino acids. V shed 4 bases and J shed 1 base, with 10 bases lying between them. The CDR3 nucleotides are TGTGCCATCAGTGGGCGGGACAGCCAAGAGACCCAGTACTTC. This codes for CAISGRDSQETQYF.

With regard to this clonotype: This may stem from a read error, because a much larger clone lies one nucleotide away. The J gene is TRBJ2-6, the V gene TRBV2; 8 bases line up with TRBD1. Trimming at V came to 7 bases and at J to 6 bases, leaving 14 bases not matched to a gene. From germline, CDR1 is SNHLY and CDR2 FYNNEI. This CDR3 spans 17 amino acids. CDR3 nucleotide sequence: TGTGCCAGCACCGGGCAGGGGGCAGTTAGTGAGGCCAACGTCCTGACTTTC. As protein: CASTGQGAVSEANVLTF.

This clonotype appeared many times. This chain connects TRBV7-3 to TRBJ2-5; D might be TRBD1 (5 bases). Germline V CDR1 and CDR2: SGHTA, FQGTGA. Between the trimmed V and J ends, which lost 1 base and 5 bases, there was a span of 14 bases. This CDR3 has 15 residues. CDR3 loop: CASSLKGNVGETQYF. The DNA for the CDR3 is TGTGCCAGCAGCTTAAAGGGGAACGTGGGTGAGACCCAGTACTTC.

The rearrangement uses TRBV11-2 and TRBJ1-5; possibly TRBD1 for D (6 bases). Looked up from germline, CDR1 is SGHAT and CDR2 is FQNNGV. The CDR3 has 14 residues. V was shortened by 2 bases and J by 7 bases, with 12 bases between the two germline ends. The CDR3 loop reads CASSLPGQQQPQHF. The CDR3 DNA is TGTGCCAGCAGCTTACCGGGACAACAACAGCCCCAGCATTTT.

This clonotype was found a few times. This could be a read error, since a much larger clone is one nucleotide away. This CDR3 is missing its conserved last phenylalanine or tryptophan, likely due to a read error. V gene TRBV10-3 combines with J gene TRBJ1-1; perhaps TRBD1 as D (6 bases). The CDR3 is made up of 16 amino acids. Germline assignment: CDR1 ENHRY and CDR2 SYGVKD. V shed 4 bases and J shed 0 bases, with 15 bases lying between them. In nucleotides, the CDR3 is TGTGCCATCAGTGCTAGGGGGGTGGGGATGAACACTGAAGCTTTCTCT. Residues: CAISARGVGMNTEAFS.

Many counts were recorded for this clonotype. The genes are TRBV19 and TRBJ1-4, with no clear D. The germline V gene has CDR1 LNHDA and CDR2 SQIVND (reference sequence). The CDR3 contains 14 residues. Deletions cut 10 bases from V and 0 bases from J, with 12 bases between. CDR3 in amino acids: CATQGSATNEKLFF. CDR3 sequence (DNA): TGTGCCACCCAAGGGTCCGCAACTAATGAAAAACTGTTTTTT.